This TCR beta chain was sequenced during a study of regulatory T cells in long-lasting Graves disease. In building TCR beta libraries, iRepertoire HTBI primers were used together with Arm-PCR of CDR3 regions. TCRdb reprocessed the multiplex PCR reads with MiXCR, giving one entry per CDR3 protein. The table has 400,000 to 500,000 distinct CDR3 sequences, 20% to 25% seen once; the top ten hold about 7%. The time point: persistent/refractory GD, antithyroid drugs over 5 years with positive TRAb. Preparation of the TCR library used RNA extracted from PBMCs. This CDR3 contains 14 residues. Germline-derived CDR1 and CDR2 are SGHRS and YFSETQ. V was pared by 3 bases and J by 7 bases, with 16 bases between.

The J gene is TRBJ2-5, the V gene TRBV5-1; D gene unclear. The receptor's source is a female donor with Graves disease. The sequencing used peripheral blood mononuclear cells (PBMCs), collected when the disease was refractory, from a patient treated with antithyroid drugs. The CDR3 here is CASSSYPDARTQYF. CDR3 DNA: TGCGCCAGCAGCTCTTACCCGGATGCTAGGACCCAGTACTTC.